This entry lists 15 T cell receptor beta chains sequenced from one sample in a study of T cells in Graves' hyperthyroidism and ophthalmopathy. There were TCR beta CDR3 regions amplified from RNA transcripts. Initially, a first-round RT-PCR of the TCR CDR3 employed the HTBI primer set. TCRdb fed the multiplex PCR reads into MiXCR, producing one record per CDR3 protein. The sample has 400,000 to 550,000 distinct CDR3 sequences, roughly an eighth seen once; the top ten hold less than 20%. The specimen was blood. Receptor source: a woman younger than 30 with Graves' hyperthyroidism.

This clonotype was counted between two and nine times. This rearrangement joins TRBV6-1 to TRBJ2-7, with a possible D match to TRBD2 (5 bases). CDR1 is MNHNS, CDR2 SASEGT, per germline. V gave up 3 bases and J gave up 2 bases, with 14 bases separating them. This CDR3 region has 15 residues. This CDR3 reads CASSEEVLVTYEQYV. CDR3 nucleotides: TGTGCCAGCAGTGAGGAGGTTTTAGTTACCTACGAGCAGTACGTC.

This clonotype was found many times. The V call is TRBV30, the J call TRBJ2-4; 10 positions match TRBD2. This CDR3 contains 17 residues. V gave up 2 bases and J gave up 0 bases; unmatched junction bases: 7. CDR1 is GTSNPN and CDR2 is SVGIG in the germline V gene (reference sequence). CDR3 bases: TGTGCCTGGAGTATCCCCCCTAGCGGGAGAGCCAAAAACATTCAGTACTTC. This translates into CAWSIPPSGRAKNIQYF.

This clonotype was recorded a few times. The CDR3 DNA reads TGTGCCGGCCAGACTAGCGGGAGAGTTGGTGAGCAGTTCTTC. Amino acids: CAGQTSGRVGEQFF. This chain connects TRBV6-1 to TRBJ2-1; TRBD2 agrees at 12 bases. The CDR3 covers 14 residues. CDR1 and CDR2 from the germline V gene are MNHNS and SASEGT. J lost 9 bases, V lost 11 bases, and 11 bases had no gene match.

In this sample, this clonotype turned up many times. CDR3: CASISSTHAGRTEAFF. In DNA form, the CDR3 reads TGTGCCAGCATCTCGTCCACTCACGCCGGACGGACTGAAGCTTTCTTT. The chain links TRBV10-3 to TRBJ1-1, with no clear D. The CDR3 extends over 16 amino acids. In germline, CDR1 is ENHRY, CDR2 SYGVKD. Trimming took off 10 bases at V and 5 bases at J, with 26 bases between the two ends.

This clonotype appeared many times. This chain uses TRBV6-1 with TRBJ2-7; D is ambiguous. Trimming shortened V by 5 bases and J by 1 base, and 12 bases separated the two germline ends. The CDR3 consists of 14 residues. The V gene's germline CDR1 is MNHNS and CDR2 SASEGT. CDR3 bases: TGTGCCAGCAGTTTCGAGCGTTCTTCCTACGAGCAGTACTTC. Translation: CASSFERSSYEQYF.

J is TRBJ2-1 and V is TRBV15, with D perhaps TRBD1 or TRBD2 (5 bases each). Germline CDR1 LNHNV, CDR2 YYDKDF (reference sequence). V lost 3 bases, J lost 3 bases, and 15 bases lay in between. The CDR3 is 16 amino acids. CDR3 amino acids: CATSRGETRFYNEQFF. The CDR3 nucleotides are TGTGCCACCAGCAGGGGGGAAACTAGATTCTACAATGAGCAGTTCTTC.

This clonotype was counted a few times. This rearrangement joins TRBV29-1 to TRBJ1-1, with D unclear. This CDR3 has 14 amino acids. CDR1 is SQVTM and CDR2 is ANQGSEA in the germline V gene. Trimming pared 4 bases from V and 6 bases from J, leaving 18 bases between. CDR3 amino acids: CSVAPEVADAEAFF. DNA for the CDR3: TGCAGCGTTGCGCCAGAGGTTGCGGACGCTGAAGCTTTCTTT.

This clonotype has at least ten counts. V is TRBV12-3 or TRBV12-4 and J is TRBJ1-1; D perhaps matches TRBD1 (6 bases). The length of the CDR3 is 15 residues. Trimming left V 3 bases short and J 4 bases short, with 15 bases between. The CDR3 DNA reads as TGTGCCAGCAGTTTCAGTTCGCAGGGGATCACTGAAGCTTTCTTT. Residues: CASSFSSQGITEAFF.

This clonotype was picked up many times. The rearrangement links TRBV20-1 to TRBJ2-5; unclear D gene. The CDR3 covers 15 residues. V shed 5 bases and J shed 3 bases, with 19 bases lying between them. The V gene's germline CDR1 is DFQATT and CDR2 SNEGSKA (reference sequence). In nucleotides, the CDR3 is TGCAGTGCTCTAGGGCCTCAAGGCGCCGAAGAGACCCAGTACTTC. It is translated as CSALGPQGAEETQYF.

This clonotype has at least ten counts. CDR3 DNA: TGTGCCATCGGGGTCAGTCCTTACGAGCAGTACGTC. It encodes CAIGVSPYEQYV. V and J are TRBV10-3 and TRBJ2-7; the D is unclear. This CDR3 has 12 amino acids. Per the germline V gene, CDR1 is ENHRY and CDR2 is SYGVKD. V was cut by 8 bases and J by 4 bases, with 12 bases left in between.

V and J are TRBV3-1 and TRBJ1-6; perhaps TRBD1 as D (5 bases). Trimming shortened V by 0 bases and J by 11 bases, and 8 bases separated the two germline ends. This CDR3 contains 13 residues. The germline gives CDR1 LGHDT, CDR2 YNNKEL (reference sequence). The CDR3 loop reads CASSQEGGTPLHF. The CDR3 DNA follows: TGTGCCAGCAGCCAAGAGGGGGGGACACCCCTCCACTTT.

V usage is TRBV12-5 and J usage is TRBJ2-1; possibly TRBD1 or TRBD2 for D (5 bases each). Germline V gives CDR1 LGHNT, CDR2 FRNRAP. V lost 4 bases and J lost 5, with 18 bases in between. CDR3 size: 16 residues. DNA for the CDR3: TGTGCTAGTGGTTCGCCCACCGGACTGGGGGACAATGAGCAGTTCTTC. It codes for CASGSPTGLGDNEQFF.

This clonotype was recorded a few times. J is TRBJ2-3 and V is TRBV3-1, with 8 bases aligning to TRBD2. This CDR3 is built from 16 residues. Trimming at V came to 2 bases and at J to 4 bases, leaving 8 bases not matched to a gene. Germline V gene lookup returns CDR1 LGHDT and CDR2 YNNKEL (reference sequence). The DNA of the CDR3 is TGTGCCAGCAGCCAATCCAGACTAGCGAGGCCAGATACGCAGTATTTT. As protein: CASSQSRLARPDTQYF.

The chain employs TRBV9 and TRBJ2-7; D unresolved. The germline CDR1 and CDR2 sequences are SGDLS and YYNGEE. The CDR3 sequence is 15 residues long. Trimming cost V 0 bases and J 3 bases, with 13 bases left between them. Here the CDR3 DNA reads TGTGCCAGCAGCGTAGCTAAAATGGGAAACTACGAGCAGTACTTC. Translated: CASSVAKMGNYEQYF.

The V and J genes are TRBV20-1 and TRBJ2-1; D possibly corresponds to TRBD1 (6 bases). The V gene lost 5 bases and the J gene lost 4 bases, with 15 bases spanning the gap. CDR1 is DFQATT and CDR2 is SNEGSKA in the germline V gene (reference sequence). This CDR3 is 14 amino acids long. Here the CDR3 reads CSAPPAGAYNEQFF. The CDR3 DNA sequence: TGCAGTGCTCCACCGGCAGGGGCTTACAATGAGCAGTTCTTC.